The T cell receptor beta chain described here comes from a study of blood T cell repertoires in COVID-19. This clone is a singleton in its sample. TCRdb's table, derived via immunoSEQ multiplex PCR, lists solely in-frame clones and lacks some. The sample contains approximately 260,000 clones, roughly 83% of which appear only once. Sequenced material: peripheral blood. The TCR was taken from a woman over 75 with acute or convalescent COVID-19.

This CDR3 is CASSDYRGRDEQYF. As DNA, the CDR3 is TGTGCCAGCAGTGATTACAGGGGGCGCGACGAGCAGTACTTC. The chain links TRBV25-1 to TRBJ2-7, with 9 nucleotides matching TRBD1. Germline values: CDR1 MGHDK, CDR2 SYGVNS. This CDR3 region has 14 residues. Losses at the gene ends were 3 bases for V and 5 bases for J; bases not matched to a gene: 5.